What follows is one TCR beta chain and its context. In terms of age and location, participants ranged from roughly 18 to 89 years and lived in around 22 US areas. Participants were placed into cohorts based on the clinical history they reported. The sample is drawn from a study of blood T cell repertoires in COVID-19. Study-level information: COVID-19 samples collected from the United States, Italy and Spain covered acute and convalescent phases. In each case, the material was cDNA or gDNA derived from T cells, B-cell-depleted T cells, or PBMCs.

The CDR3 covers 13 residues. Trimming stripped 2 bases from V and 3 bases from J, with 9 bases between. CDR1 and CDR2 (germline): SGHKS, YYEKEE (reference sequence). Sequencing was performed with immunoSEQ multiplex PCR; in TCRdb, only in-frame clones are kept and a portion is missing. The table lists over 400,000 clones, about 88% of them singletons, with 7% to 10% in the top ten. The sample was PBMCs or T cells enriched from blood (not recorded which). This receptor was obtained from a woman aged 60-75 years who had recovered from COVID-19. The J gene is TRBJ2-7, the V gene TRBV5-5; D not resolved. CDR3 region: CASSFLHNYEQYF. The CDR3 DNA is TGTGCCAGCAGCTTTTTACACAACTACGAGCAGTACTTC.